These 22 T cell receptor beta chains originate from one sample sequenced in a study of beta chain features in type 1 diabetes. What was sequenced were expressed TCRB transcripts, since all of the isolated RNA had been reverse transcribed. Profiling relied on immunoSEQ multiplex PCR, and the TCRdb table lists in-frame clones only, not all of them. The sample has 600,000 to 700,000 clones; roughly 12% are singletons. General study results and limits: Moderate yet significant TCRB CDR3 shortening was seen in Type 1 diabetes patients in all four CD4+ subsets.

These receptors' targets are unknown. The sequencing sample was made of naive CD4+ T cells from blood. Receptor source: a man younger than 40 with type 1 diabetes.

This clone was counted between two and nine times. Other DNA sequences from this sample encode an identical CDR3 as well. CDR3 nucleotide sequence: TGTGCCAGCAGCTTAGACAGGGGTGGCACTGAAGCTTTCTTT. Its protein is CASSLDRGGTEAFF. V is TRBV7-2 and J is TRBJ1-1, with TRBD1 matching over 7 bases. V was pared by 1 base and J by 4 bases, with 3 bases of the junction left unmatched. This CDR3 has 14 residues. CDR1 and CDR2 (germline): SGHTA, FQGNSA.

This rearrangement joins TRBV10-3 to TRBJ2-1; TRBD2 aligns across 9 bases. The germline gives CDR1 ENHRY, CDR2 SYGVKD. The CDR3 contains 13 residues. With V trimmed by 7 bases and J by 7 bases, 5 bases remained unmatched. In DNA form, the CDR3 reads TGTGCCATCACGCTTAGCGGGGGAAATGAGCAGTTCTTC. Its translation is CAITLSGGNEQFF.

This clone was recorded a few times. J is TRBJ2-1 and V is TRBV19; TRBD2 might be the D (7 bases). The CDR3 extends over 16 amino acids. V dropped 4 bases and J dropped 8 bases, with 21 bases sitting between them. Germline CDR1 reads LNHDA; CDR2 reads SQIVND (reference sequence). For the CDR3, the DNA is TGTGCCAGTAGTACCCCCAGTGGGGGGGCTGTGGATGAGCAGTTCTTC. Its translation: CASSTPSGGAVDEQFF.

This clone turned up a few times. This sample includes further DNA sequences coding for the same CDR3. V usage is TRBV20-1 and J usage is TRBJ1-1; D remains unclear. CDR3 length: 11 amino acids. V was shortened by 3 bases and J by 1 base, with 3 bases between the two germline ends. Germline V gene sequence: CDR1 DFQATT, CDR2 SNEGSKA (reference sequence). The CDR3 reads CSARENTEAFF. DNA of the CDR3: TGCAGTGCTAGGGAGAACACTGAAGCTTTCTTT.

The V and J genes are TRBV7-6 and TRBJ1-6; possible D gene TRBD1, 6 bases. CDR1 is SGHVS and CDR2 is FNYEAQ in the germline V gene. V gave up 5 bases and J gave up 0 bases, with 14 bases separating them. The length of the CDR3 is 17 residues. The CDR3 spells CASSLTGKSSYNSPLHF. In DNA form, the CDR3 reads TGTGCCAGCAGCCTAACAGGGAAGAGCTCCTATAATTCACCCCTCCACTTT.

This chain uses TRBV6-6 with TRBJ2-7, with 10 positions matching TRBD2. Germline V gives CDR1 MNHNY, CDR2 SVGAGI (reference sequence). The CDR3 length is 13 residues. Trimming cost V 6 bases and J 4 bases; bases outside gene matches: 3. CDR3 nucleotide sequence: TGTGCCAGCAGACTAGCGGGGAGGTACGAGCAGTACTTC. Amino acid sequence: CASRLAGRYEQYF.

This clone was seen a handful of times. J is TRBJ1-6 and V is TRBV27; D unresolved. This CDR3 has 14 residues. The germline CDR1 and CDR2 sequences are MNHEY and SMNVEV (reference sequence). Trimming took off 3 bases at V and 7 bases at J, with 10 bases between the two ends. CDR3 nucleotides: TGTGCCAGCAGTTTCGGACGCAGAAATTCACCCCTCCACTTT. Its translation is CASSFGRRNSPLHF.

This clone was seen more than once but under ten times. CDR3 loop: CASSQEVGATGELFF. As DNA, the CDR3 is TGCGCCAGCAGCCAAGAAGTCGGCGCCACCGGGGAGCTGTTTTTT. The J gene is TRBJ2-2, the V gene TRBV4-3; D not resolved. Germline assignment: CDR1 LGHNA and CDR2 YSLEER. V dropped 0 bases and J dropped 4 bases, with 9 bases sitting between them. This CDR3 region has 15 residues.

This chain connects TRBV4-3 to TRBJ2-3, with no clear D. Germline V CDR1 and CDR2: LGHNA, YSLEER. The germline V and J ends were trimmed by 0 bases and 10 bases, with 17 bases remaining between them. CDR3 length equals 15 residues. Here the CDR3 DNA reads TGCGCCAGCAGCCAAGATTTATCGTACAGTGGTCCGCAGTATTTT. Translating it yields CASSQDLSYSGPQYF.

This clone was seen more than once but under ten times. The CDR3 loop is CASSRLGSAGEQYF. For the CDR3, the DNA is TGTGCCAGCAGCCGTTTAGGATCAGCGGGCGAGCAGTACTTC. The chain links TRBV6-5 to TRBJ2-7, with D perhaps TRBD2 (6 bases). V was shortened by 6 bases and J by 6 bases, with 18 bases between the two germline ends. This CDR3 is 14 amino acids long. Germline V gives CDR1 MNHEY, CDR2 SVGAGI.

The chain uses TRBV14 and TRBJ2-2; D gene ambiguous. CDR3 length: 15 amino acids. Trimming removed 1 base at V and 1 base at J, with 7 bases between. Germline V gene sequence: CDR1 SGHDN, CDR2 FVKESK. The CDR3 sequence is CASSQGLENTGELFF. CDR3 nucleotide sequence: TGTGCCAGCAGCCAAGGCCTGGAGAACACCGGGGAGCTGTTTTTT. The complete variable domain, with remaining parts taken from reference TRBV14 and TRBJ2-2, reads EAGVTQFPSHSVIEKGQTVTLRCDPISGHDNLYWYRRVMGKEIKFLLHFVKESKQDESGMPNNRFLAERTGGTYSTLKVQPAELEDSGVYFCASSQGLENTGELFFGEGSRLTVL.

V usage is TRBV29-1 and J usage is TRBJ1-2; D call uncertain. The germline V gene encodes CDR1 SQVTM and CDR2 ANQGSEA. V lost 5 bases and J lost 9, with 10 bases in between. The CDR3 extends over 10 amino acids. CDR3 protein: CSVSSVSYTF. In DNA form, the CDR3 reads TGCAGCGTTTCTTCGGTTAGCTACACCTTC.

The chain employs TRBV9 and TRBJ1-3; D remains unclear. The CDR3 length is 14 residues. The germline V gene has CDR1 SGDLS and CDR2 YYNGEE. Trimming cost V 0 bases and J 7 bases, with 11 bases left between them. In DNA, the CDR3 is TGTGCCAGCAGCGTAGGAAACCACGGGAACACCATATATTTT. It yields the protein CASSVGNHGNTIYF.

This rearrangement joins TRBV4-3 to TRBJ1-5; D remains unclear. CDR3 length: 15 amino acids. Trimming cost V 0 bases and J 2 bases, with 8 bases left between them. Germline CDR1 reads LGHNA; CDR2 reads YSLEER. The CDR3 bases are TGCGCCAGCAGCCAAGATAGGCTGCGCAATCAGCCCCAGCATTTT. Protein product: CASSQDRLRNQPQHF.

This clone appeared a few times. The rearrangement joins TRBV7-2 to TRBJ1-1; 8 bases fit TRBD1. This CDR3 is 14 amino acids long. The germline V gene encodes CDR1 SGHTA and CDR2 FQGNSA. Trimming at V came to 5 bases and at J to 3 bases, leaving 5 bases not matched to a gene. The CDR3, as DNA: TGTGCCAGCAGCCAGCAGGGGGCGGACACTGAAGCTTTCTTT. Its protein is CASSQQGADTEAFF.

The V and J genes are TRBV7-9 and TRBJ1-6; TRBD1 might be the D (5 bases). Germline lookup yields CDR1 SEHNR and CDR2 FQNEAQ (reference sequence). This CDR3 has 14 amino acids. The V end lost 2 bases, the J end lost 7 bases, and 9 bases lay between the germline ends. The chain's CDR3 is CASSLYTGNSPLHF. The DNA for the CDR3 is TGTGCCAGCAGCTTATATACAGGAAATTCACCCCTCCACTTT. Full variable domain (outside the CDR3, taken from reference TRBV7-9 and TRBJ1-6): DTGVSQNPRHKITKRGQNVTFRCDPISEHNRLYWYRQTLGQGPEFLTYFQNEAQLEKSRLLSDRFSAERPKGSFSTLEIQRTEQGDSAMYLCASSLYTGNSPLHFGNGTRLTVT.

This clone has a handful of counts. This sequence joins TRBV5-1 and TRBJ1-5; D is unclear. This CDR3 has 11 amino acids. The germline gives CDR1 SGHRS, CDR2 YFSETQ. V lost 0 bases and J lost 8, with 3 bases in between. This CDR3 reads CASSLDKPQHF. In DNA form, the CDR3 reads TGCGCCAGCAGCTTGGATAAGCCCCAGCATTTT.

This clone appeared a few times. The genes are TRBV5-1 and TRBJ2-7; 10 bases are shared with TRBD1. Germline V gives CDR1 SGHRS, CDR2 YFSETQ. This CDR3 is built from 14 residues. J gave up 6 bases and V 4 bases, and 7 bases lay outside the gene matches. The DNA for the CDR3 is TGCGCCAGCAGCCCGGGACAGGGGTTGTTCGAGCAGTACTTC. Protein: CASSPGQGLFEQYF.

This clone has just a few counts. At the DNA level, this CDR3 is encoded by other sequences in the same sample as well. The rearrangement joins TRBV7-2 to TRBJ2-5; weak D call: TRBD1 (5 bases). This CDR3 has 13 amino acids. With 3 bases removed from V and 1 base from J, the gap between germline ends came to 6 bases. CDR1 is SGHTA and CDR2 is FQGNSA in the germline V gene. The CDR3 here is CASSFDSQETQYF. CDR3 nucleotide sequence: TGTGCCAGCAGCTTCGACAGCCAAGAGACCCAGTACTTC.

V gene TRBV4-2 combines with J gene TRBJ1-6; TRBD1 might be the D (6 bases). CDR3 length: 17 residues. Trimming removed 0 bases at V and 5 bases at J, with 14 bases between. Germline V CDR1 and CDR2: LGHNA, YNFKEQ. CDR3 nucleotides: TGTGCCAGCAGCCAAGACAGGGGATCACTTGATAATTCACCCCTCCACTTT. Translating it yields CASSQDRGSLDNSPLHF.

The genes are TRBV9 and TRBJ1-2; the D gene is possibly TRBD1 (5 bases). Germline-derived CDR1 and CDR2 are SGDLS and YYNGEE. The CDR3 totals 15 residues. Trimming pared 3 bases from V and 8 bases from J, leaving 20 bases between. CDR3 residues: CASSESVGEAGGYTF. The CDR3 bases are TGTGCCAGCAGCGAAAGCGTAGGGGAGGCTGGAGGCTACACCTTC.

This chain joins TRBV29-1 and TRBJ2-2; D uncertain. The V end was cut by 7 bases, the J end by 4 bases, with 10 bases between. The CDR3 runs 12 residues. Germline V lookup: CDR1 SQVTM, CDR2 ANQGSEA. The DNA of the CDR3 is TGCAGCGCTAGGCCTTCCACCGGGGAGCTGTTTTTT. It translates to CSARPSTGELFF.